This TCR beta chain was identified in a study of T cell responses to AZD1222 COVID-19 vaccine. Study-wide results and caveats: Without day 14 samples, only post-peak T cell repertoires were studied.

Germline V lookup: CDR1 SGHAT, CDR2 FQNNGV. The V and J ends lost 4 bases and 8 bases, in that order; junction bases with no gene match: 9. The CDR3 covers 15 residues. Here immunoSEQ multiplex PCR was the method, and the copy in TCRdb shows in-frame clones only, minus some. The repertoire holds approximately 80,000 clones, with 90% as singletons. A note on this clone: Its antigen is unknown.

The clonotype comes from an adult who received the AZD1222 COVID-19 vaccine. The sequencing used peripheral blood, collected 28 days after the second AZD1222 dose. The rearrangement uses TRBV11-2 and TRBJ2-1, with 9 bases matching TRBD2. This CDR3 reads CASSSLAGPRDEQFF. The CDR3 coding sequence is TGTGCCAGCAGCTCCCTAGCGGGGCCCAGAGATGAGCAGTTCTTC. Full variable domain (outside the CDR3, taken from reference TRBV11-2 and TRBJ2-1): EAGVAQSPRYKIIEKRQSVAFWCNPISGHATLYWYQQILGQGPKLLIQFQNNGVVDDSQLPKDRFSAERLKGVDSTLKIQPAKLEDSAVYLCASSSLAGPRDEQFFGPGTRLTVL.